This passage covers 21 T cell receptor beta chains from one sample sequenced in a study of technical replicates of blood from a handful of donors. Libraries were prepared by immunoSEQ multiplex PCR; TCRdb keeps only in-frame clonotypes and omits some of them. The data hold 75,000 to 95,000 clones, with around 92% observed a single time. Input material: T cells isolated from PBMCs. Receptor source: a human donor in good health.

The chain joins TRBV7-8 to TRBJ2-1, with 10 bases lining up with TRBD2. This CDR3 has 19 amino acids. J gave up 1 base and V 0 bases, and 9 bases lay outside the gene matches. Germline V lookup: CDR1 SGHVS, CDR2 FQNEAQ. The CDR3 loop reads CASSLARLAGVNSYNEQFF. For the CDR3, the DNA is TGTGCCAGCAGCTTAGCTAGGCTAGCGGGGGTTAATTCCTACAATGAGCAGTTCTTC. Using reference TRBV7-8 and TRBJ2-1 for the parts outside the CDR3, the full variable domain is GAGVSQSPRYKVAKRGQDVALRCDPISGHVSLFWYQQALGQGPEFLTYFQNEAQLDKSGLPSDRFFAERPEGSVSTLKIQRTQQEDSAVYLCASSLARLAGVNSYNEQFFGPGTRLTVL.

The chain has TRBV5-6 and TRBJ1-3, with D perhaps matching TRBD1 (6 bases). Germline loops: CDR1 SGHDT, CDR2 YYEEEE. CDR3 size: 14 residues. The V gene lost 5 bases and the J gene lost 5 bases, with 14 bases spanning the gap. CDR3 sequence reads: CASRFGTQRNTIYF. The DNA for the CDR3 is TGTGCCAGCAGGTTCGGGACACAAAGAAACACCATATATTTT. The full variable domain, completed using reference TRBV5-6 and TRBJ1-3, is DAGVTQSPTHLIKTRGQQVTLRCSPKSGHDTVSWYQQALGQGPQFIFQYYEEEERQRGNFPDRFSGHQFPNYSSELNVNALLLGDSALYLCASRFGTQRNTIYFGEGSWLTVV.

The J gene is TRBJ1-2, the V gene TRBV11-2; D remains unclear. With 6 bases removed from V and 1 base from J, the gap between germline ends came to 21 bases. CDR3 length: 17 residues. Germline CDR1 and CDR2: SGHAT and FQNNGV. The CDR3 DNA reads TGTGCCAGCAGACATTTTGGGAGGGCCCTCCATAACTATGGCTACACCTTC. It yields the protein CASRHFGRALHNYGYTF.

The chain employs TRBV6-4 and TRBJ2-7; the D gene is possibly TRBD2 (5 bases). V shed 3 bases and J shed 3 bases, with 24 bases lying between them. CDR1 MRHNA and CDR2 SNTAGT come from the germline V gene. The CDR3 runs to 18 residues. The CDR3 region has the DNA TGTGCCAGCAGTGAATATCAGGAGGCCATTTACGCTAGCTACGAGCAGTACTTC. As protein: CASSEYQEAIYASYEQYF.

V and J are TRBV18 and TRBJ1-4; D not resolved. V shed 6 bases and J shed 8 bases, with 19 bases lying between them. Germline CDR1 and CDR2: KGHSH and LQKENI. The CDR3 sequence is 15 residues long. CDR3 residues: CASSPNPPGEEKLFF. In DNA form, the CDR3 reads TGTGCCAGCTCCCCTAATCCGCCCGGGGAGGAAAAACTGTTTTTT.

This clone appeared a few times. This chain joins TRBV6-5 and TRBJ1-4; TRBD1 matches 7 bases. With V trimmed by 2 bases and J by 4 bases, 7 bases remained unmatched. Germline V gives CDR1 MNHEY, CDR2 SVGAGI. The CDR3 is made up of 16 amino acids. The CDR3 spells CASSYGLDRNNEKLFF. For the CDR3, the DNA is TGTGCCAGCAGTTACGGTTTGGACAGGAATAATGAAAAACTGTTTTTT.

CDR3 bases: TGCGCCAGCAGCTTGGGGGACAGGGGATCACCCCTCCACTTT. Translation: CASSLGDRGSPLHF. The chain links TRBV5-1 to TRBJ1-6, with 10 nucleotides matching TRBD1. The V segment lost 0 bases and the J segment 10 bases; nucleotides outside the gene matches: 1. CDR1 is SGHRS and CDR2 is YFSETQ in the germline V gene. The CDR3 has 14 residues.

CDR3 nucleotide sequence: TGTGCCAGCAGCCATGAGGGGGGACTAGCGTACACCGGGGAGCTGTTTTTT. Amino acids: CASSHEGGLAYTGELFF. This chain connects TRBV11-1 to TRBJ2-2, with TRBD2 identical over 10 bases. The germline V gene encodes CDR1 SGHAT and CDR2 FQDESV (reference sequence). This CDR3 is built from 17 residues. After removal of 5 bases from V and 3 bases from J, the junction contained 9 bases not matched to a gene.

The gene calls are TRBV6-1 and TRBJ1-2, with 8 positions matching TRBD1. CDR1 is MNHNS, CDR2 SASEGT, per germline. This CDR3 contains 12 residues. Trimming at V came to 7 bases and at J to 3 bases, leaving 1 base not matched to a gene. Here the CDR3 DNA reads TGTGCCAGCAAGACAGGGGACTATGGCTACACCTTC. Its translation: CASKTGDYGYTF.

The chain uses TRBV2 and TRBJ2-5, with TRBD1 matching 7 bases. The closer fit of TRBJ2-7 to the DNA end suggests the J call may be wrong. The CDR3 has 15 residues. CDR1 and CDR2 from the germline V gene are SNHLY and FYNNEI. CDR3 in DNA: TGTGCCAGCCTGCATCCCGGACAGGAATCCTACGAGCAGTACTTC. It translates to CASLHPGQESYEQYF.

The chain couples TRBV28 to TRBJ1-5; D is possibly TRBD1 (6 bases). This CDR3 has 17 residues. Between the trimmed V and J ends, which lost 3 bases and 1 base, there was a span of 16 bases. Germline V gene data show CDR1 as MDHEN and CDR2 as SYDVKM. The CDR3 region is CASSFGFRQGSNQPQHF. In nucleotides, the CDR3 is TGTGCCAGCAGTTTTGGGTTCCGGCAGGGGAGCAATCAGCCCCAGCATTTT.

This clone has a handful of counts. The rearrangement joins TRBV28 to TRBJ2-1; the D gene is possibly TRBD2 (6 bases). Germline assignment: CDR1 MDHEN and CDR2 SYDVKM. V was shortened by 6 bases and J by 4 bases, with 16 bases between the two germline ends. The CDR3 extends over 15 amino acids. CDR3 DNA: TGTGCCAGCAGCGTCCAAGACGCGGGATACAATGAGCAGTTCTTC. Translated, it gives CASSVQDAGYNEQFF.

The chain links TRBV7-3 to TRBJ2-3, with 10 bases fitting TRBD2. CDR3 length: 17 amino acids. V lost 4 bases to trimming and J lost 9 bases; unmatched junction nucleotides: 16. CDR1 and CDR2 (germline): SGHTA, FQGTGA. This CDR3 reads CASSSVPTSGLAVTQYF. CDR3 DNA sequence: TGTGCCAGCAGCTCCGTTCCGACTAGCGGGCTCGCTGTCACGCAGTATTTT.

The V gene is TRBV7-9, the J gene TRBJ1-4; TRBD1 is a possible D gene (5 bases). CDR1 and CDR2 from the germline V gene are SEHNR and FQNEAQ (reference sequence). The CDR3 length is 14 residues. V was trimmed by 5 bases and J by 6 bases, leaving 13 bases between them. CDR3 residues: CASSLMGEDEKLFF. The CDR3 coding sequence is TGTGCCAGCAGCCTGATGGGGGAGGATGAAAAACTGTTTTTT.

On this clone: One junction end does not reproduce the germline sequence, and a read error may be involved. V usage is TRBV7-2 and J usage is TRBJ2-4; 10 positions agree with TRBD2. Germline loops: CDR1 SGHTA, CDR2 FQGNSA. CDR3 length equals 15 residues. The CDR3 DNA reads TGTGCCAGCAGCTTACTAGCGGGGGCCAGAAACATTCAGTACTTC. It encodes CASSLLAGARNIQYF.

The chain combines TRBV27 with TRBJ1-5; D unclear. CDR3 size: 18 residues. CDR1 and CDR2 from the germline V gene are MNHEY and SMNVEV (reference sequence). Trimming removed 3 bases at V and 0 bases at J, with 18 bases between. CDR3 protein: CASSLYDPGIFSNQPQHF. The CDR3 nucleotides read TGTGCCAGCAGTTTGTATGACCCCGGGATCTTTAGCAATCAGCCCCAGCATTTT.

V and J are TRBV5-8 and TRBJ1-2, with 7 bases lining up with TRBD1. The V gene end was trimmed by 1 base and the J gene end by 1 base; junction bases not matched to a gene: 7. The length of the CDR3 is 16 residues. Germline loops: CDR1 SGHTS, CDR2 YDEGEE. The CDR3 DNA sequence: TGTGCCAGCAGCTTGAGATGGGACAGCCTTAACTATGGCTACACCTTC. Encoded protein: CASSLRWDSLNYGYTF.

V is TRBV28 and J is TRBJ2-1; TRBD1 might be the D (6 bases). Germline V lookup: CDR1 MDHEN, CDR2 SYDVKM. The CDR3 extends over 17 amino acids. The V end was cut by 8 bases, the J end by 5 bases, with 25 bases between. The CDR3 DNA follows: TGTGCCAGCTGGGGAGCCGGGACAACTCTTCGAAACAATGAGCAGTTCTTC. Its translation is CASWGAGTTLRNNEQFF.

The genes are TRBV7-8 and TRBJ2-3; 8 bases match TRBD1. Germline V gene sequence: CDR1 SGHVS, CDR2 FQNEAQ. The V segment lost 9 bases and the J segment 3 bases; nucleotides outside the gene matches: 14. The CDR3 contains 16 residues. The CDR3 DNA follows: TGTGCCAGTGGAGCAGGGGGCGCGGGGTCTACAGATACGCAGTATTTT. Translation: CASGAGGAGSTDTQYF.

The chain is built from TRBV27 and TRBJ1-5, with 9 bases identical to TRBD1. The CDR3 is made up of 15 amino acids. V lost 5 bases, J lost 7 bases, and 9 bases stayed unmatched. Germline V CDR1 and CDR2: MNHEY, SMNVEV (reference sequence). CDR3 sequence (DNA): TGTGCCAGCAGTATGGGACAGGGCGCGCAACAGCCCCAGCATTTT. It encodes CASSMGQGAQQPQHF.

This chain uses TRBV25-1 with TRBJ2-1; the match to TRBD2 covers 9 bases. V was clipped by 1 base and J by 9 bases; unmatched bases: 7. CDR3 length: 15 amino acids. CDR1 is MGHDK, CDR2 SYGVNS, per germline. The CDR3 nucleotides are TGTGCCAGCAGTGAATCTACTAGCGGGCACAGTGAGCAGTTCTTC. It is translated as CASSESTSGHSEQFF.